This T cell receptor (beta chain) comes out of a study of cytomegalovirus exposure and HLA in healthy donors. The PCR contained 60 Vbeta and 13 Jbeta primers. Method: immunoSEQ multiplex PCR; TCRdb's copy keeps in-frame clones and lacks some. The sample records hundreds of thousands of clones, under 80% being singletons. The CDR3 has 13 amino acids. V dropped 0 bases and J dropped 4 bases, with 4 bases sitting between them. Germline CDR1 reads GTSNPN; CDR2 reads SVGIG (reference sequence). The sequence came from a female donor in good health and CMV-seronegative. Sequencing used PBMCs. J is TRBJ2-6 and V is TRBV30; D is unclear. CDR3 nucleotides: TGTGCCTGGAGTGTTGAGGGGGCCAACGTCCTGACTTTC. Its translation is CAWSVEGANVLTF.